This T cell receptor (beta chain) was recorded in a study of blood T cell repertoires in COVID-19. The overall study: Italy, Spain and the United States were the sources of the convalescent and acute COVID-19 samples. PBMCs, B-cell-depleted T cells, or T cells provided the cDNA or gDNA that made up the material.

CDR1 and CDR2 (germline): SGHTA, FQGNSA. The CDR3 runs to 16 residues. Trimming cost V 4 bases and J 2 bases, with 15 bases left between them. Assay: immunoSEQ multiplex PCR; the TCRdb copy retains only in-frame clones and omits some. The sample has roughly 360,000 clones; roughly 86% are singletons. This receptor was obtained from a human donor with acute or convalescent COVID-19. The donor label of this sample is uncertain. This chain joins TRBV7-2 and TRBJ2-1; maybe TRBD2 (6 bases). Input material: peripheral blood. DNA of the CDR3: TGTGCCAGCAGCTCCGATAGCGGATACACCTACAATGAGCAGTTCTTC. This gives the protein CASSSDSGYTYNEQFF.